These 32 T cell receptor beta chains were all obtained from the same sample, sequenced in a study of response to subunit inactivated influenza vaccine. MiXCR was run by TCRdb on the RT-PCR reads, yielding one entry per CDR3 protein. This table holds about 800,000 distinct CDR3 sequences, about 20% found once. The sample consisted of PBMCs from blood, taken more than 4 days after vaccination. These receptors originate from a man aged 45-60 years who received an inactivated influenza vaccine.

This clonotype was picked up many times. The chain links TRBV3-1 to TRBJ2-1, with 9 bases lining up with TRBD1. Trimming at V came to 4 bases and at J to 9 bases, leaving 7 bases not matched to a gene. Per the germline V gene, CDR1 is LGHDT and CDR2 is YNNKEL (reference sequence). The length of the CDR3 is 14 residues. DNA of the CDR3: TGTGCCAGCAGCCGTGGACAGGGGTCGGGTGAGCAGTTCTTC. This translates into CASSRGQGSGEQFF.

This clonotype was counted only a few times. The V call is TRBV7-2, the J call TRBJ2-7, with 9 nucleotides matching TRBD1. The CDR3 is made up of 14 amino acids. The germline CDR1 and CDR2 sequences are SGHTA and FQGNSA. The ends lost 3 bases at V and 5 bases at J; junction bases unmatched: 5. The CDR3 here is CASSFTGGFNEQYF. Here the CDR3 DNA reads TGTGCCAGCAGCTTTACAGGGGGCTTCAACGAGCAGTACTTC.

J is TRBJ1-5 and V is TRBV18; no clear D gene. The CDR3 covers 14 residues. Trimming pared 3 bases from V and 3 bases from J, leaving 9 bases between. CDR1 and CDR2 (germline): KGHSH, LQKENI. The DNA of the CDR3 is TGTGCCAGCTCACCCTCCACCGACAATCAGCCCCAGCATTTT. This encodes CASSPSTDNQPQHF.

The V call is TRBV28, the J call TRBJ1-5; 8 positions match TRBD1. CDR3 size: 14 residues. Germline assignment: CDR1 MDHEN and CDR2 SYDVKM. J gave up 6 bases and V 6 bases, and 7 bases lay outside the gene matches. The CDR3 sequence: CASRLGQGRQPQHF. Written as DNA, the CDR3 is TGTGCCAGCAGACTAGGACAGGGACGTCAGCCCCAGCATTTT. Combining the CDR3 with reference TRBV28 and TRBJ1-5 gives the whole variable domain DVKVTQSSRYLVKRTGEKVFLECVQDMDHENMFWYRQDPGLGLRLIYFSYDVKMKEKGDIPEGYSVSREKKERFSLILESASTNQTSMYLCASRLGQGRQPQHFGDGTRLSIL.

The V and J genes are TRBV7-2 and TRBJ2-1; no definite D call. The V gene's germline CDR1 is SGHTA and CDR2 FQGNSA. The V end lost 4 bases, the J end lost 8 bases, and 12 bases lay between the germline ends. This CDR3 spans 13 amino acids. The CDR3 DNA reads TGTGCCAGCAGCTACGGGCCGAGCGATGAGCAGTTCTTC. Residues: CASSYGPSDEQFF.

This clonotype was observed a handful of times. The J gene is TRBJ2-5, the V gene TRBV27; no clear D gene. CDR3 length: 14 residues. Germline V gives CDR1 MNHEY, CDR2 SMNVEV (reference sequence). Trimming cost V 6 bases and J 5 bases, with 16 bases left between them. For the CDR3, the DNA is TGTGCCAGCAGCGCCAGTGGTTCTAGGGAGACCCAGTACTTC. It specifies CASSASGSRETQYF.

This clonotype was found a few times. The chain is built from TRBV29-1 and TRBJ2-5; 7 bases map to TRBD1. Germline V lookup: CDR1 SQVTM, CDR2 ANQGSEA. The CDR3 consists of 13 residues. Losses at the gene ends were 3 bases for V and 2 bases for J; bases not matched to a gene: 3. CDR3 DNA sequence: TGCAGCGTTGAGTACAGGGGTCAAGAGACCCAGTACTTC. Amino acid sequence: CSVEYRGQETQYF.

The genes are TRBV20-1 and TRBJ2-5, with 8 positions matching TRBD1. With 5 bases clipped from V and 5 bases from J, the junction kept 10 bases outside the gene matches. The germline CDR1 and CDR2 sequences are DFQATT and SNEGSKA (reference sequence). CDR3 length equals 14 residues. Written as DNA, the CDR3 is TGCAGTGCTCCAGACAGGGGAGGAAGCGAGACCCAGTACTTC. Amino acids: CSAPDRGGSETQYF.

This clonotype was seen only a few times. The V gene is TRBV29-1, the J gene TRBJ1-4; 9 bases are a match to TRBD1. After removal of 3 bases from V and 8 bases from J, the junction contained 16 bases not matched to a gene. CDR1 is SQVTM, CDR2 ANQGSEA, per germline. This CDR3 has 17 amino acids. CDR3 nucleotides: TGCAGCGTTGATCTCCCAAGGGGACAGGGTACCCAGGAAAAACTGTTTTTT. Encoded protein: CSVDLPRGQGTQEKLFF.

Ten or more counts support this clonotype. The rearrangement links TRBV5-1 to TRBJ2-1; 10 positions match TRBD1. Germline assignment: CDR1 SGHRS and CDR2 YFSETQ. Unmatched junction bases numbered 3, after V lost 3 bases and J lost 9 bases. This CDR3 comprises 13 residues. The CDR3: CASSWTGGGEQFF. The DNA of the CDR3 is TGCGCCAGCAGCTGGACAGGGGGGGGTGAGCAGTTCTTC. The full variable domain, its missing parts supplied by reference TRBV5-1 and TRBJ2-1, is KAGVTQTPRYLIKTRGQQVTLSCSPISGHRSVSWYQQTPGQGLQFLFEYFSETQRNKGNFPGRFSGRQFSNSRSEMNVSTLELGDSALYLCASSWTGGGEQFFGPGTRLTVL.

The sample holds one count of this clonotype. This chain links TRBV4-3 with TRBJ2-7, with TRBD2 matching over 11 bases. Germline V gene lookup returns CDR1 LGHNA and CDR2 YSLEER. The CDR3 is 16 amino acids. The junction had 7 bases not matched to a gene; V was cut back by 3 bases and J by 3 bases. Here the CDR3 DNA reads TGCGCCAGCAGCCACGTTTCTAGCGGGAGGATCTACGAGCAGTACTTC. Protein product: CASSHVSSGRIYEQYF.

This clonotype showed up just a few times. V gene TRBV10-3 combines with J gene TRBJ2-7, with 7 bases identical to TRBD1. The germline V gene has CDR1 ENHRY and CDR2 SYGVKD. CDR3 length: 13 amino acids. With V trimmed by 6 bases and J by 7 bases, 9 bases remained unmatched. The CDR3: CAISGTAAQEQYF. CDR3 DNA: TGTGCCATCAGCGGGACAGCAGCTCAAGAGCAGTACTTC.

This clonotype was seen a few times. V is TRBV7-2 and J is TRBJ2-7, with D hard to call. V lost 5 bases, J lost 3 bases, and 14 bases lay in between. Germline CDR1 SGHTA, CDR2 FQGNSA. The CDR3 has 14 residues. The CDR3 region is CASSKTVRHYEQYF. The CDR3 DNA reads TGTGCCAGCAGCAAGACCGTCCGCCACTACGAGCAGTACTTC.

This clonotype has a count of ten or more. At one boundary the junction diverges from the germline segment, which might be a read error. The rearrangement joins TRBV5-1 to TRBJ2-7; D is perhaps TRBD1 or TRBD2 (6 bases each). Germline CDR1 SGHRS, CDR2 YFSETQ. The CDR3 has 13 amino acids. As DNA, the CDR3 is TGTGCCAGCAGTTTAGGAGGGGGCTACGAGCAGTACTTC. It encodes CASSLGGGYEQYF.

This chain joins TRBV20-1 and TRBJ2-3; 11 bases fit TRBD2. The germline gives CDR1 DFQATT, CDR2 SNEGSKA (reference sequence). The CDR3 loop spans 15 amino acids. The V gene end was trimmed by 2 bases and the J gene end by 2 bases; junction bases not matched to a gene: 3. CDR3 in amino acids: CSARSSGGDTDTQYF. The CDR3 DNA is TGCAGTGCTAGAAGTAGCGGGGGGGACACAGATACGCAGTATTTT.

J is TRBJ2-6 and V is TRBV7-2; 9 bases align to TRBD1. Per germline, CDR1 SGHTA and CDR2 FQGNSA. CDR3 length equals 20 residues. The V and J ends lost 0 bases and 0 bases, in that order; junction bases with no gene match: 9. CDR3 nucleotides: TGTGCCAGCAGCTTAGCAGTTGGGGACAGGGCGTACTCTGGGGCCAACGTCCTGACTTTC. It specifies CASSLAVGDRAYSGANVLTF.

This clonotype has a handful of counts. The chain couples TRBV12-3 or TRBV12-4 to TRBJ2-7; 12 bases fit TRBD2. The CDR3 runs 15 residues. V shed 7 bases, J shed 3 bases, and the junction held 7 bases outside the gene matches. The CDR3 DNA reads as TGTGCCAGCAAAACCGGGACTAGCGGGTTCTACGAGCAGTACTTC. It translates to CASKTGTSGFYEQYF.

This clonotype was seen more than once but under ten times. This rearrangement joins TRBV2 to TRBJ2-7; the match to TRBD1 covers 8 bases. Germline-derived CDR1 and CDR2 are SNHLY and FYNNEI. This CDR3 region has 16 residues. V dropped 1 base and J dropped 6; count of bases not matched to a gene: 11. The DNA for the CDR3 is TGTGCCAGCAGTGAAGGGACAGGGCGAAGATATTCCGAGCAGTACTTC. Encoded protein: CASSEGTGRRYSEQYF.

This rearrangement joins TRBV5-1 to TRBJ2-5; D assignment may be TRBD1 or TRBD2 (5 bases each). Germline values: CDR1 SGHRS, CDR2 YFSETQ. The ends were cut back, 4 bases at V and 7 bases at J, with 11 bases in the middle. The CDR3 has 12 residues. The CDR3 region is CASSGGSGTQYF. Here the CDR3 DNA reads TGCGCCAGCAGCGGGGGTTCTGGGACCCAGTACTTC. The entire variable domain, with the rest obtained from reference TRBV5-1 and TRBJ2-5, is as follows: KAGVTQTPRYLIKTRGQQVTLSCSPISGHRSVSWYQQTPGQGLQFLFEYFSETQRNKGNFPGRFSGRQFSNSRSEMNVSTLELGDSALYLCASSGGSGTQYFGPGTRLLVL.

V gene TRBV9 combines with J gene TRBJ2-1; D is unclear. The CDR3 contains 11 residues. V dropped 4 bases and J dropped 9 bases, with 8 bases sitting between them. Germline V gene data show CDR1 as SGDLS and CDR2 as YYNGEE. The CDR3 sequence is CASSSYGEQFF. CDR3 in DNA: TGTGCCAGCAGCTCTTACGGTGAGCAGTTCTTC.

This clonotype was counted only a few times. The V gene is TRBV2, the J gene TRBJ1-2; 8 nucleotides line up with TRBD1. CDR1 is SNHLY and CDR2 is FYNNEI in the germline V gene. The CDR3 loop spans 16 amino acids. V gave up 7 bases and J gave up 8 bases; unmatched junction bases: 18. CDR3 sequence: CASMPPDRTGLGGYTF. In nucleotides, the CDR3 is TGTGCCAGCATGCCCCCAGACAGGACAGGGCTGGGGGGCTACACCTTC.

This clonotype was observed a few times. The gene calls are TRBV20-1 and TRBJ2-7, with 8 positions matching TRBD2. V shed 6 bases, J shed 0 bases, and the junction held 16 bases outside the gene matches. This CDR3 has 17 amino acids. Looked up from germline, CDR1 is DFQATT and CDR2 is SNEGSKA (reference sequence). CDR3 nucleotide sequence: TGCAGTGCCCATAAAGGACTAGCCGACCTATTCTCCTACGAGCAGTACTTC. It encodes CSAHKGLADLFSYEQYF.

V is TRBV15 and J is TRBJ2-5; a possible D gene is TRBD1 (6 bases). Per the germline V gene, CDR1 is LNHNV and CDR2 is YYDKDF (reference sequence). V dropped 4 bases and J dropped 8 bases, with 20 bases sitting between them. The CDR3 is 15 amino acids. This chain's CDR3 is CATSTRDTVEGTQYF. CDR3 in DNA: TGTGCCACCAGCACCCGGGACACAGTGGAAGGTACCCAGTACTTC.

The rearrangement links TRBV4-3 to TRBJ2-5, with D possibly matching TRBD1 (6 bases). V lost 0 bases, J lost 0 bases, and 17 bases lay in between. Per the germline V gene, CDR1 is LGHNA and CDR2 is YSLEER. This CDR3 contains 18 residues. CDR3: CASSQDLGGRGYQETQYF. As DNA, the CDR3 is TGCGCCAGCAGCCAAGATCTTGGGGGTAGGGGGTACCAAGAGACCCAGTACTTC.

This chain links TRBV9 with TRBJ1-5; perhaps TRBD1 as D (5 bases). The J call may be in error: the DNA end matches TRBJ2-3 better. Germline V CDR1 and CDR2: SGDLS, YYNGEE. CDR3 length: 14 residues. The CDR3 DNA reads as TGTGCCAGCAGCGAAGGGGATAGCAATCAGCCCCAGTATTTT. Its protein product is CASSEGDSNQPQYF.

The chain joins TRBV20-1 to TRBJ2-3, with TRBD2 matching 10 bases. Germline trimming cut 0 bases from V and 0 bases from J; bases unmatched to any gene: 6. This CDR3 has 17 amino acids. Germline lookup yields CDR1 DFQATT and CDR2 SNEGSKA (reference sequence). DNA of the CDR3: TGCAGTGCTAGAGATCTGGGACTAGCGTCTAGCACAGATACGCAGTATTTT. This gives the protein CSARDLGLASSTDTQYF.

This clonotype has only a few counts. This chain uses TRBV7-2 with TRBJ2-1; D is undetermined. The CDR3 contains 12 residues. V gave up 5 bases and J gave up 7 bases, with 9 bases separating them. Germline assignment: CDR1 SGHTA and CDR2 FQGNSA. CDR3 DNA: TGTGCCAGCAGCCAACTATGGAATGAGCAGTTCTTC. It yields the protein CASSQLWNEQFF.

This clonotype was counted only a few times. The genes are TRBV24-1 and TRBJ1-1; 8 bases fit TRBD1. The trim removed 7 bases at V and 0 bases at J, leaving 9 bases unmatched. The germline V gene encodes CDR1 KGHDR and CDR2 SFDVKD. The CDR3 extends over 16 amino acids. CDR3 nucleotide sequence: TGTGCCACCAGAGCTGGGACAGGAAAGATGAACACTGAAGCTTTCTTT. It encodes CATRAGTGKMNTEAFF.

This clonotype was seen only a few times. The V call is TRBV10-2, the J call TRBJ2-3, with 8 nucleotides matching TRBD2. Germline CDR1 is WSHSY and CDR2 is SAAADI. CDR3 size: 16 residues. Trimming removed 5 bases from V and 1 base from J; junction bases left unmatched: 8. CDR3 region: CASSRGLVGGTDTQYF. Here the CDR3 DNA reads TGCGCCAGCAGTAGGGGACTAGTTGGGGGCACAGATACGCAGTATTTT.

The rearrangement joins TRBV10-3 to TRBJ2-6; TRBD1 is a possible D gene (5 bases). V was clipped by 4 bases and J by 2 bases, with 9 bases between them. From germline, CDR1 is ENHRY and CDR2 SYGVKD. This CDR3 has 15 residues. CDR3 residues: CAISVQGPGANVLTF. DNA for the CDR3: TGTGCCATCAGTGTCCAGGGTCCTGGGGCCAACGTCCTGACTTTC.

The gene calls are TRBV29-1 and TRBJ2-3; tentatively, D is TRBD2 (6 bases). Germline V gene lookup returns CDR1 SQVTM and CDR2 ANQGSEA. This CDR3 has 14 residues. Trimming removed 4 bases at V and 1 base at J, with 12 bases between. Here the CDR3 DNA reads TGCAGCGTTGGGCAGGGCGGGGGCACAGATACGCAGTATTTT. Translating gives CSVGQGGGTDTQYF.

This clonotype has only a few counts. Here the CDR3 DNA reads TGCGCCAGCAGCCTCGGACAGTCCAACGAGCAGTACTTC. Its translation is CASSLGQSNEQYF. V gene TRBV5-1 combines with J gene TRBJ2-7, with a possible D match to TRBD1 (6 bases). Germline V gene lookup returns CDR1 SGHRS and CDR2 YFSETQ. This CDR3 region has 13 residues. The V end lost 4 bases, the J end lost 5 bases, and 13 bases lay between the germline ends.